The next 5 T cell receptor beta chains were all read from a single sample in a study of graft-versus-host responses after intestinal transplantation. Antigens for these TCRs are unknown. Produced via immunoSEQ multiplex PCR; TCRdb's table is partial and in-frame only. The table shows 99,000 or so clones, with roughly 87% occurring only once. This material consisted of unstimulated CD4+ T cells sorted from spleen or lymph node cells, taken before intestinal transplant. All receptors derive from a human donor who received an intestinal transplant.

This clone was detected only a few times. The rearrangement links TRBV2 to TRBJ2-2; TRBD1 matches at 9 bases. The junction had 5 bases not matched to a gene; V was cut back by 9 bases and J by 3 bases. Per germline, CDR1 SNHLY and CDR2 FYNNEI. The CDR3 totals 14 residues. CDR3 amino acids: CASKQGADTGELFF. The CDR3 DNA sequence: TGTGCCAGTAAACAGGGGGCTGACACCGGGGAGCTGTTTTTT. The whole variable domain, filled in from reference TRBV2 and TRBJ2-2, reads EPEVTQTPSHQVTQMGQEVILRCVPISNHLYFYWYRQILGQKVEFLVSFYNNEISEKSEIFDDQFSVERPDGSNFTLKIRSTKLEDSAMYFCASKQGADTGELFFGEGSRLTVL.

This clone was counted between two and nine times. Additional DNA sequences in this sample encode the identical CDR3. The CDR3: CASSKDRGHGYTF. CDR3 bases: TGCGCCAGCAGTAAAGACAGGGGCCATGGCTACACCTTC. The V and J genes are TRBV10-1 and TRBJ1-2; 8 bases line up with TRBD1. The trim removed 5 bases at V and 6 bases at J, leaving 5 bases unmatched. Germline loops: CDR1 WNHNN, CDR2 SYGVQD (reference sequence). The CDR3 spans 13 residues.

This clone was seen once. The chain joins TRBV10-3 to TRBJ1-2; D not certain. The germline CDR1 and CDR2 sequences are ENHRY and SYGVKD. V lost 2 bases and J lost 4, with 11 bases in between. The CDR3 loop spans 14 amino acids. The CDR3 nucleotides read TGTGCCATCAGTGAGCAAGGAGGAAGCTATGGCTACACCTTC. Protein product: CAISEQGGSYGYTF.

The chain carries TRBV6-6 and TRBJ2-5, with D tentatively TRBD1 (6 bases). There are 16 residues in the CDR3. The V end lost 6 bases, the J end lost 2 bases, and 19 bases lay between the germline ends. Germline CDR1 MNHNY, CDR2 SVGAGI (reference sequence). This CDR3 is CASRSLPGHFQETQYF. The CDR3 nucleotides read TGTGCCAGCAGGTCATTACCGGGACATTTTCAAGAGACCCAGTACTTC.

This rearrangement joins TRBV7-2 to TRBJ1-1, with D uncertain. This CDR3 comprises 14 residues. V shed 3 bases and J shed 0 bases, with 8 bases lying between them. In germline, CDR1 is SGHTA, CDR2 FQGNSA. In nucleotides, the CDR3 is TGTGCCAGCAGCTTTGGGGTCATGAACACTGAAGCTTTCTTT. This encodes CASSFGVMNTEAFF. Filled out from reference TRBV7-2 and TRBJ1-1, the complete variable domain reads GAGVSQSPSNKVTEKGKDVELRCDPISGHTALYWYRQSLGQGLEFLIYFQGNSAPDKSGLPSDRFSAERTGGSVSTLTIQRTQQEDSAVYLCASSFGVMNTEAFFGQGTRLTVV.